This TCR beta chain was recovered during a study of memory CD4+ T cells and cytomegalovirus serostatus. Generated by immunoSEQ multiplex PCR, the TCRdb table keeps only in-frame clones and is missing some. This table holds under 100,000 clones, approximately 84% found once. Single viable CD3+CD4+CD8-CD45RO+ cells were sorted as the memory CD4+ T cells. Germline V CDR1 and CDR2: LNHDA, SQIVND (reference sequence). After removal of 5 bases from V and 10 bases from J, the junction contained 9 bases not matched to a gene. The CDR3 runs to 14 residues. Specimen: memory CD4+ T cells from blood. This receptor was obtained from an adult in good health and CMV-seronegative. This rearrangement joins TRBV19 to TRBJ2-1; 9 bases map to TRBD2. CDR3 in amino acids: CASSPRTSASEQFF. CDR3 coding DNA: TGTGCCAGTAGTCCCCGGACTAGCGCCAGCGAGCAGTTCTTC.